These 23 T cell receptor beta chains originate from one sample sequenced in a study of cytomegalovirus exposure and HLA in healthy donors. Primers: 60 Vbeta forward and 13 Jbeta reverse. The table came from immunoSEQ multiplex PCR; TCRdb's copy has only in-frame clones and leaves some out. The table records 85,000 to 130,000 clones, about four fifths of them present only once. Material for sequencing was PBMCs. The receptors derive from a female donor in good health and CMV-seropositive.

There are a few counts of this clone. V and J are TRBV30 and TRBJ2-7; D gene uncertain. The germline V and J ends were trimmed by 8 bases and 0 bases, with 14 bases remaining between them. Germline CDR1 and CDR2: GTSNPN and SVGIG (reference sequence). This CDR3 has 13 residues. The CDR3 sequence is CATPRVSSYEQYF. In nucleotides, the CDR3 is TGTGCCACCCCTCGGGTCAGCTCCTACGAGCAGTACTTC.

This chain uses TRBV2 with TRBJ2-1; possible D gene TRBD1, 5 bases. Trimming removed 4 bases from V and 7 bases from J, with 14 bases in between. CDR1 SNHLY and CDR2 FYNNEI come from the germline V gene. This CDR3 spans 14 amino acids. CDR3 sequence reads: CASSVRGFWNEQFF. The CDR3 nucleotides are TGTGCCAGCAGTGTTAGGGGATTCTGGAATGAGCAGTTCTTC. Combining the CDR3 with reference TRBV2 and TRBJ2-1 gives the whole variable domain EPEVTQTPSHQVTQMGQEVILRCVPISNHLYFYWYRQILGQKVEFLVSFYNNEISEKSEIFDDQFSVERPDGSNFTLKIRSTKLEDSAMYFCASSVRGFWNEQFFGPGTRLTVL.

The V gene is TRBV5-1, the J gene TRBJ2-1, with 7 bases fitting TRBD1. J lost 6 bases, V lost 6 bases, and 6 bases had no gene match. This CDR3 comprises 13 residues. Germline V gene data show CDR1 as SGHRS and CDR2 as YFSETQ. The CDR3 reads CASTSDRTNEQFF. CDR3 DNA sequence: TGCGCCAGCACTTCGGACAGGACCAATGAGCAGTTCTTC.

This chain uses TRBV10-1 with TRBJ2-1; D possibly corresponds to TRBD1 (5 bases). V was clipped by 4 bases and J by 0 bases, with 19 bases between them. This CDR3 is built from 18 residues. Germline V lookup: CDR1 WNHNN, CDR2 SYGVQD (reference sequence). The CDR3 DNA reads as TGCGCCAGCAGTGCTCTAGGGGCTGACTCGAGCTCCTACAATGAGCAGTTCTTC. It yields the protein CASSALGADSSSYNEQFF.

V and J are TRBV11-2 and TRBJ1-1; unclear D gene. The V end lost 5 bases, the J end lost 0 bases, and 13 bases lay between the germline ends. Germline V gene sequence: CDR1 SGHAT, CDR2 FQNNGV. This CDR3 has 15 residues. The CDR3 is CASSLRGVMNTEAFF. The CDR3 nucleotides are TGTGCCAGCAGCCTTCGCGGGGTTATGAACACTGAAGCTTTCTTT.

The rearrangement joins TRBV11-2 to TRBJ2-5; 10 nucleotides agree with TRBD1. The J call may be wrong; the DNA end is better matched by TRBJ2-7. CDR3 length: 15 residues. The germline CDR1 and CDR2 sequences are SGHAT and FQNNGV. In DNA form, the CDR3 reads TGTGCCAGCAGCTTCACCGGGACAGGGGTCTACGAGCAGTACTTC. As protein: CASSFTGTGVYEQYF.

V and J are TRBV5-6 and TRBJ1-1; D is perhaps TRBD1 (5 bases). Trimming cost V 1 base and J 6 bases, with 16 bases left between them. Germline loops: CDR1 SGHDT, CDR2 YYEEEE. The CDR3 is made up of 15 amino acids. The CDR3 nucleotides are TGTGCCAGCAGCTTGTGGGAGGGGATTGGTTCTGAAGCTTTCTTT. Residues: CASSLWEGIGSEAFF.

As for this clone: One end of the junction is discordant with germline, which a read error may explain. The rearrangement joins TRBV4-1 to TRBJ2-1; 12 bases line up with TRBD2. This CDR3 comprises 19 residues. Germline V gives CDR1 MGHRA, CDR2 YSYEKL. CDR3 bases: TGCGCCAGCAGCCCACAACTAGCGGGGGGTCCGAGCTCCCACAATGAGCAGTTCTTC. Translating it yields CASSPQLAGGPSSHNEQFF.

This sequence joins TRBV5-1 and TRBJ2-5; 10 nucleotides line up with TRBD1. This CDR3 is 14 amino acids long. The ends lost 5 bases at V and 9 bases at J; junction bases unmatched: 10. Germline loops: CDR1 SGHRS, CDR2 YFSETQ. The CDR3: CASRDGQGVGPQYF. CDR3 coding DNA: TGCGCCAGCAGGGACGGACAGGGGGTGGGGCCCCAGTACTTC.

This CDR3 reads CASSLRIGDFSGNTIYF. Written as DNA, the CDR3 is TGTGCCAGCAGCCTACGAATAGGGGACTTCTCTGGAAACACCATATATTTT. The chain links TRBV7-9 to TRBJ1-3, with D perhaps TRBD1 (5 bases). The V gene lost 5 bases and the J gene lost 0 bases, with 17 bases spanning the gap. The CDR3 has 17 amino acids. Germline CDR1 and CDR2: SEHNR and FQNEAQ (reference sequence).

V usage is TRBV4-2 and J usage is TRBJ2-2; D call uncertain. CDR1 and CDR2 (germline): LGHNA, YNFKEQ. There are 14 residues in the CDR3. The germline V and J ends were trimmed by 0 bases and 4 bases, with 6 bases remaining between them. CDR3 amino acids: CASSQDLPTGELFF. CDR3 nucleotides: TGTGCCAGCAGCCAAGATCTTCCCACCGGGGAGCTGTTTTTT.

This clone was seen only once. The chain recombines TRBV27 with TRBJ2-7; the match to TRBD2 covers 9 bases. V lost 6 bases to trimming and J lost 5 bases; unmatched junction nucleotides: 5. Germline lookup yields CDR1 MNHEY and CDR2 SMNVEV (reference sequence). The CDR3 has 13 residues. CDR3 sequence (DNA): TGTGCCAGCAGCTTCGCGGGAGGGCACGAGCAGTACTTC. The encoded protein is CASSFAGGHEQYF.

The J gene is TRBJ2-3, the V gene TRBV18; 13 bases agree with TRBD2. This CDR3 comprises 17 residues. Trimming at V came to 4 bases and at J to 0 bases, leaving 4 bases not matched to a gene. Germline V gene data show CDR1 as KGHSH and CDR2 as LQKENI. The CDR3 reads CASSLGTSGVSTDTQYF. The CDR3 DNA sequence: TGTGCCAGCTCACTCGGGACTAGCGGGGTTAGCACAGATACGCAGTATTTT.

The J gene is TRBJ2-7, the V gene TRBV14; weak D call: TRBD2 (5 bases). CDR3 length equals 14 residues. V lost 7 bases and J lost 4, with 17 bases in between. CDR1 is SGHDN, CDR2 FVKESK, per germline. The CDR3 nucleotides read TGTGCCAGCATTAGGTCCCCATTAGCGTACGAGCAGTACTTC. It specifies CASIRSPLAYEQYF.

The chain joins TRBV5-1 to TRBJ2-7; 8 bases align to TRBD1. Germline loops: CDR1 SGHRS, CDR2 YFSETQ. This CDR3 spans 15 amino acids. After removal of 0 bases from V and 3 bases from J, the junction contained 5 bases not matched to a gene. CDR3 in amino acids: CASSLEGTGVYEQYF. CDR3 nucleotides: TGCGCCAGCAGCTTGGAGGGGACAGGAGTCTACGAGCAGTACTTC. The complete variable domain, with remaining parts taken from reference TRBV5-1 and TRBJ2-7, reads KAGVTQTPRYLIKTRGQQVTLSCSPISGHRSVSWYQQTPGQGLQFLFEYFSETQRNKGNFPGRFSGRQFSNSRSEMNVSTLELGDSALYLCASSLEGTGVYEQYFGPGTRLTVT.

This clone was picked up one time. This rearrangement joins TRBV5-6 to TRBJ2-7; TRBD2 matches at 10 bases. V gave up 2 bases and J gave up 7 bases; unmatched junction bases: 6. This CDR3 comprises 14 residues. The germline CDR1 and CDR2 sequences are SGHDT and YYEEEE. CDR3: CASSLTSGVGEQYF. The DNA of the CDR3 is TGTGCCAGCAGCTTAACTAGCGGGGTGGGGGAGCAGTACTTC. The full variable domain, rest sourced from reference TRBV5-6 and TRBJ2-7, is DAGVTQSPTHLIKTRGQQVTLRCSPKSGHDTVSWYQQALGQGPQFIFQYYEEEERQRGNFPDRFSGHQFPNYSSELNVNALLLGDSALYLCASSLTSGVGEQYFGPGTRLTVT.

The CDR3 DNA reads as TGTGCCAGCAGCACAGGGGGCGCCCCTTTCGGAGTCTACGAGCAGTACTTC. Encoded protein: CASSTGGAPFGVYEQYF. V gene TRBV7-2 combines with J gene TRBJ2-7, with 9 nucleotides matching TRBD1. Germline trimming cut 5 bases from V and 3 bases from J; bases unmatched to any gene: 14. The CDR3 is 17 amino acids. In germline, CDR1 is SGHTA, CDR2 FQGNSA.

V is TRBV7-8 and J is TRBJ2-2, with a weak D call TRBD2 (5 bases). The germline V gene has CDR1 SGHVS and CDR2 FQNEAQ. Trimming pared 4 bases from V and 5 bases from J, leaving 8 bases between. The length of the CDR3 is 13 residues. The CDR3, as DNA: TGTGCCAGCAGCTCCGGACTGACCGGGGAGCTGTTTTTT. Protein: CASSSGLTGELFF.

V usage is TRBV19 and J usage is TRBJ2-2; weak D call: TRBD1 (6 bases). Germline-derived CDR1 and CDR2 are LNHDA and SQIVND (reference sequence). This CDR3 contains 17 residues. V was pared by 7 bases and J by 3 bases, with 21 bases between. CDR3 residues: CASTLSRGQPDTGELFF. In DNA, the CDR3 is TGTGCCAGTACCCTCAGCCGCGGACAGCCGGACACCGGGGAGCTGTTTTTT.

In regard to this clone: The sample holds other DNA sequences that translate to the same CDR3. The gene calls are TRBV9 and TRBJ2-1; 12 positions match TRBD2. Germline trimming cut 4 bases from V and 0 bases from J; bases unmatched to any gene: 5. The CDR3 totals 17 residues. CDR1 is SGDLS, CDR2 YYNGEE, per germline. CDR3 sequence reads: CASSRTSGESSYNEQFF. The CDR3, as DNA: TGTGCCAGCAGCCGGACTAGCGGGGAGAGCTCCTACAATGAGCAGTTCTTC.

This clone was observed a handful of times. The rearrangement uses TRBV6-1 and TRBJ1-5, with D perhaps matching TRBD1 (6 bases). The germline V and J ends were trimmed by 4 bases and 3 bases, with 10 bases remaining between them. Germline CDR1 is MNHNS and CDR2 is SASEGT. This CDR3 has 14 amino acids. CDR3 coding DNA: TGTGCCAGCAGTGCGGACAGTAACAATCAGCCCCAGCATTTT. It codes for CASSADSNNQPQHF.

This clone turned up a few times. The genes are TRBV12-5 and TRBJ2-3; 11 nucleotides align to TRBD2. The V gene's germline CDR1 is LGHNT and CDR2 FRNRAP. The CDR3 sequence is 16 residues long. Trimming at V came to 6 bases and at J to 2 bases, leaving 7 bases not matched to a gene. CDR3 residues: CASGSGTSGYTDTQYF. The CDR3 DNA sequence: TGTGCTAGTGGCTCCGGGACTAGCGGTTACACAGATACGCAGTATTTT.

V is TRBV10-1 and J is TRBJ2-3; maybe TRBD2 (6 bases). Trimming took 3 bases from V and 2 from J, leaving 18 bases between them. The CDR3 has 17 amino acids. The germline CDR1 and CDR2 sequences are WNHNN and SYGVQD (reference sequence). Here the CDR3 reads CASSEGYGGDATDTQYF. The CDR3 bases are TGCGCCAGCAGTGAAGGCTATGGAGGGGACGCCACAGATACGCAGTATTTT.